These 7 T cell receptor beta chains originate from one sample sequenced in a study of blood T cell repertoires in COVID-19. Repertoires were generated with immunoSEQ multiplex PCR, while TCRdb's copy carries only in-frame clones and drops some. The sample contains approximately 210,000 clones, around four fifths of which appear only once. The sequencing sample was made of peripheral blood. The source is an elderly woman with COVID-19, enrolled during active disease.

The chain uses TRBV5-1 and TRBJ1-4; 9 nucleotides match TRBD1. Per the germline V gene, CDR1 is SGHRS and CDR2 is YFSETQ. V gave up 4 bases and J gave up 7 bases; unmatched junction bases: 8. CDR3 size: 15 residues. Here the CDR3 DNA reads TGCGCCAGCAGCACCTCCGGGACAGGGAGTGAAAAACTGTTTTTT. Amino acids: CASSTSGTGSEKLFF. Full variable domain (outside the CDR3, taken from reference TRBV5-1 and TRBJ1-4): KAGVTQTPRYLIKTRGQQVTLSCSPISGHRSVSWYQQTPGQGLQFLFEYFSETQRNKGNFPGRFSGRQFSNSRSEMNVSTLELGDSALYLCASSTSGTGSEKLFFGSGTQLSVL.

This clone was seen at least ten times. The rearrangement joins TRBV2 to TRBJ1-3, with a tentative D call TRBD1 (5 bases). Deletions cut 3 bases from V and 4 bases from J, with 10 bases between. Germline V gene lookup returns CDR1 SNHLY and CDR2 FYNNEI. There are 14 residues in the CDR3. In DNA, the CDR3 is TGTGCCAGCAGTGATGAGGGGAGGGGAAACACCATATATTTT. As protein: CASSDEGRGNTIYF.

This chain links TRBV7-2 with TRBJ1-2, with TRBD1 identical over 7 bases. The CDR3 loop spans 16 amino acids. From germline, CDR1 is SGHTA and CDR2 FQGNSA. V was pared by 1 base and J by 1 base, with 6 bases of the junction left unmatched. CDR3 in DNA: TGTGCCAGCAGCTTAGGGGGGACAGCTTTTAACTATGGCTACACCTTC. This sequence encodes CASSLGGTAFNYGYTF.

The chain links TRBV6-2 or TRBV6-3 to TRBJ2-7, with TRBD1 matching over 9 bases. CDR3 length: 14 residues. Germline values: CDR1 MNHEY, CDR2 SVGEGT. J lost 4 bases, V lost 5 bases, and 6 bases had no gene match. This chain's CDR3 is CASSLTGGGYEQYV. The CDR3 DNA reads as TGTGCCAGCAGTCTTACAGGGGGCGGTTACGAGCAGTACGTC.

The chain carries TRBV2 and TRBJ2-1, with D perhaps matching TRBD1 (6 bases). The CDR3 is 15 amino acids. Between the trimmed V and J ends, which lost 5 bases and 4 bases, there was a span of 15 bases. Germline V CDR1 and CDR2: SNHLY, FYNNEI. CDR3 loop: CASSQQGFGYNEQFF. CDR3 bases: TGTGCCAGCAGTCAACAGGGTTTTGGGTACAATGAGCAGTTCTTC. The full variable domain, completed using reference TRBV2 and TRBJ2-1, is EPEVTQTPSHQVTQMGQEVILRCVPISNHLYFYWYRQILGQKVEFLVSFYNNEISEKSEIFDDQFSVERPDGSNFTLKIRSTKLEDSAMYFCASSQQGFGYNEQFFGPGTRLTVL.

Concerning this clone: An end of the junction differs from the germline gene, which may be a read error. The chain couples TRBV6-1 to TRBJ1-2; D might be TRBD1 (5 bases). The CDR3 extends over 14 amino acids. Germline lookup yields CDR1 MNHNS and CDR2 SASEGT. The CDR3 DNA follows: TGTGCCAGCAGCGAAGGGGCAGCAGTCTATGGCTACACCTTC. This translates into CASSEGAAVYGYTF.

The V and J genes are TRBV6-6 and TRBJ1-6; D unclear. Trimming shortened V by 7 bases and J by 0 bases, and 10 bases separated the two germline ends. This CDR3 spans 15 amino acids. CDR1 MNHNY and CDR2 SVGAGI come from the germline V gene (reference sequence). The CDR3 here is CASNPASSYNSPLHF. As DNA, the CDR3 is TGTGCCAGCAATCCGGCTAGCTCCTATAATTCACCCCTCCACTTT.